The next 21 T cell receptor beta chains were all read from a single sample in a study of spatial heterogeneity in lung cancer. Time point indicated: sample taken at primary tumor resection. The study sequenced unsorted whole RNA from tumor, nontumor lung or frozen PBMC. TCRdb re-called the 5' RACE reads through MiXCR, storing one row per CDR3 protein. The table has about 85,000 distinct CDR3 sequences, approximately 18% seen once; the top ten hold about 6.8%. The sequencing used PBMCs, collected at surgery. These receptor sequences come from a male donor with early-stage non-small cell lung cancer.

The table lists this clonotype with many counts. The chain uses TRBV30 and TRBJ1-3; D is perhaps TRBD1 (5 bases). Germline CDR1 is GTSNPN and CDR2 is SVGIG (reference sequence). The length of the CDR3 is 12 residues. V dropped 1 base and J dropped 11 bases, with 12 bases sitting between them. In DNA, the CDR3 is TGTGCCTGGAGTGAACAGGCCCTGCCCATATATTTT. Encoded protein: CAWSEQALPIYF.

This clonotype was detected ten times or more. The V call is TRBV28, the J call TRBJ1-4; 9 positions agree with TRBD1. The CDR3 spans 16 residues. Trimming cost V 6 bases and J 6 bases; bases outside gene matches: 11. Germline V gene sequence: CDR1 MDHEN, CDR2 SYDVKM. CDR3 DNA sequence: TGTGCCAGCAGATATCCCGGAGGGACAGGGCATGAAAAACTGTTTTTT. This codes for CASRYPGGTGHEKLFF.

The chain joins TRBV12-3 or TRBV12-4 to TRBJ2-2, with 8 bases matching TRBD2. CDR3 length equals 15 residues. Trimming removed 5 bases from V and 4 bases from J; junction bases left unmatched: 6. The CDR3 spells CASSPGTRITGELFF. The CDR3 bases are TGTGCCAGCAGTCCCGGGACTAGGATCACCGGGGAGCTGTTTTTT.

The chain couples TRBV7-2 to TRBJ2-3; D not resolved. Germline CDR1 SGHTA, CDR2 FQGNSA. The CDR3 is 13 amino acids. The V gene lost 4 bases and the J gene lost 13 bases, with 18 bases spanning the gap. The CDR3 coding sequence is TGTGCCAGCAGCTCGTCTTCTGCTTTTACTGAGTATTTT. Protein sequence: CASSSSSAFTEYF.

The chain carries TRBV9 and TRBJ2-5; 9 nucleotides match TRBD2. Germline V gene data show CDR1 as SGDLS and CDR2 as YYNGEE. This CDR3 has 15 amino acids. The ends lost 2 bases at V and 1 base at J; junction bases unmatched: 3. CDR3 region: CASSVGGLAQETQYF. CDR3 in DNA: TGTGCCAGCAGCGTTGGGGGACTAGCCCAAGAGACCCAGTACTTC.

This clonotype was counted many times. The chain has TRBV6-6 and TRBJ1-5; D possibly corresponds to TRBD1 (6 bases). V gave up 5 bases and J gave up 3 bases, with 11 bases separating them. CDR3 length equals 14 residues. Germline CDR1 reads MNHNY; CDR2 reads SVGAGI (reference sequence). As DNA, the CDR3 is TGTGCCAGCAGTCCCGGGGACACCAATCAGCCCCAGCATTTT. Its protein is CASSPGDTNQPQHF.

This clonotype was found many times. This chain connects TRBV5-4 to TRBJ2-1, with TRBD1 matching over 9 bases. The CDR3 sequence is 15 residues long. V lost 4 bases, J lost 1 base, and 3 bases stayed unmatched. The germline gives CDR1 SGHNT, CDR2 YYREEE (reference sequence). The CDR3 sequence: CASSGGTGSYNEQFF. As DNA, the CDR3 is TGTGCCAGCAGCGGTGGGACAGGGTCCTACAATGAGCAGTTCTTC.

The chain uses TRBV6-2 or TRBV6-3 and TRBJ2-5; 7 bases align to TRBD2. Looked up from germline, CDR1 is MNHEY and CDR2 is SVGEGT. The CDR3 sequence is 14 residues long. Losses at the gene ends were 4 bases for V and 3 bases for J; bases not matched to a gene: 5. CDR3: CASSSAGTKETQYF. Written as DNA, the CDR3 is TGTGCCAGCAGTTCCGCCGGGACTAAAGAGACCCAGTACTTC.

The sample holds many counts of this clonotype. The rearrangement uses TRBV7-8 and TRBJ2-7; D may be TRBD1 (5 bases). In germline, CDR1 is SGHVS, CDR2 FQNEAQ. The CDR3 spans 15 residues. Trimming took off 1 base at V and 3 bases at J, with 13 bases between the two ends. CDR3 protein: CASSLDSGAYYEQYF. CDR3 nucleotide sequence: TGTGCCAGCAGCTTAGATAGTGGGGCCTACTACGAGCAGTACTTC.

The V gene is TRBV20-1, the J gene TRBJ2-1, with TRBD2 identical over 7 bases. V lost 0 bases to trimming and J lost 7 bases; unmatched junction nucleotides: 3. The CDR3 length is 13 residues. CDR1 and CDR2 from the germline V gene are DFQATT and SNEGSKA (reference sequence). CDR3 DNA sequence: TGCAGTGCTAGAGACACTAGCGTGAATGAGCAGTTCTTC. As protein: CSARDTSVNEQFF.

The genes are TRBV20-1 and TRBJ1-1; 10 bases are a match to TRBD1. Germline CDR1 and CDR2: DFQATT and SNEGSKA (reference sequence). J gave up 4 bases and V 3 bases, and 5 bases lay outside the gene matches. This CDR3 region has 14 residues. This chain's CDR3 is CSASGTGVVTEAFF. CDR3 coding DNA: TGCAGTGCTAGCGGGACAGGGGTAGTCACTGAAGCTTTCTTT.

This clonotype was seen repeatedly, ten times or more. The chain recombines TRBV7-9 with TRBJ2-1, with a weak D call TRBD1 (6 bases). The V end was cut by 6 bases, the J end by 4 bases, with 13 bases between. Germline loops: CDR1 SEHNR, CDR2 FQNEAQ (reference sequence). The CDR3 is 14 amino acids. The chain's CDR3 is CASRPGGPYNEQFF. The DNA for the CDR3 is TGTGCCAGCAGGCCTGGGGGCCCATACAATGAGCAGTTCTTC.

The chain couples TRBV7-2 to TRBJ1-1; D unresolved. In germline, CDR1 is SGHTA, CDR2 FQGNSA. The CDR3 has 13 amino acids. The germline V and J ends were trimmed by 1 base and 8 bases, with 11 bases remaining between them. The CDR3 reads CASSLGETIEAFF. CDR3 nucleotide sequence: TGTGCCAGCAGCTTAGGTGAAACAATCGAAGCTTTCTTT.

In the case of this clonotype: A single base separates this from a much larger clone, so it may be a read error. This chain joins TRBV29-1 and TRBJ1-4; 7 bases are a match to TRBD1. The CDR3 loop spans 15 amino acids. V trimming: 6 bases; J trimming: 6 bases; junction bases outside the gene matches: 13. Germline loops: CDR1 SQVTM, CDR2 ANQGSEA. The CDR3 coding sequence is TGCAGCGTGACCCCGGCAAAAGGGGGCGATGAAAAACTGTTTTTT. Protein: CSVTPAKGGDEKLFF. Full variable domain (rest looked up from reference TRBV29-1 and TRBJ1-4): SAVISQKPSRDICQRGTSLTIQCQVDSQVTMMFWYRQQPGQSLTLIATANQGSEATYESGFVIDKFPISRPNLTFSTLTVSNMSPEDSSIYLCSVTPAKGGDEKLFFGSGTQLSVL.

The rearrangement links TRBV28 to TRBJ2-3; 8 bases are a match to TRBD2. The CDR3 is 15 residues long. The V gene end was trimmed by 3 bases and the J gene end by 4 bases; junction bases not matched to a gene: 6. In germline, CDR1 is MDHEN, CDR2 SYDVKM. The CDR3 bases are TGTGCCAGCAGTTTTAACAGCGGGAGAGCAGATACGCAGTATTTT. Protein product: CASSFNSGRADTQYF.

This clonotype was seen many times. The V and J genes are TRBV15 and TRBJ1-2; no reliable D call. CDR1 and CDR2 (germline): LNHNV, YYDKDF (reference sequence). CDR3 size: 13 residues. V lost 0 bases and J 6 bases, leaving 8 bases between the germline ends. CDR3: CATSREEGDGYTF. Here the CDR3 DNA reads TGTGCCACCAGCAGAGAGGAGGGTGATGGCTACACCTTC.

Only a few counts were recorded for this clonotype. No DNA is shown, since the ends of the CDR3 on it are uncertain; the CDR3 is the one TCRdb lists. CDR3 amino acids: CASSLAGTTAPPGSCFF. The chain couples TRBV5-1 to TRBJ2-2; the D call in the table, TRBD1, was not verified against the DNA. The CDR3 has 17 amino acids, counting both end residues. Germline-derived CDR1 and CDR2 are SGHRS and YFSETQ.

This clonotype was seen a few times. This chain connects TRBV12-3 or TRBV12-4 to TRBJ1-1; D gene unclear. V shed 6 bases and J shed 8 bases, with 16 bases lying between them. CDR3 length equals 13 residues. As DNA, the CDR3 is TGTGCCAGCAGAGAGGGTTGGGCCAGCGAAGCTTTCTTT. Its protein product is CASREGWASEAFF.

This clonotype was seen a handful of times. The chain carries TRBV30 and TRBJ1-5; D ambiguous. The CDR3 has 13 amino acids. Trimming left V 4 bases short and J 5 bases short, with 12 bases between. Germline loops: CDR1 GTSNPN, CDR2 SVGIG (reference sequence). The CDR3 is CAWKGGNHQPQHF. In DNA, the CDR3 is TGTGCCTGGAAGGGTGGAAATCATCAGCCCCAGCATTTT.

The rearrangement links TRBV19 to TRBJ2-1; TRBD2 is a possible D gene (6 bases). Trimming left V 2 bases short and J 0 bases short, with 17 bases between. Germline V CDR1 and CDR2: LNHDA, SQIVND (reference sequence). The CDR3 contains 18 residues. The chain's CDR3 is CASSIRPSAGSSYNEQFF. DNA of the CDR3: TGTGCCAGTAGTATAAGGCCCTCGGCGGGGAGCTCCTACAATGAGCAGTTCTTC. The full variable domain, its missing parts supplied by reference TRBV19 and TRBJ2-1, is DGGITQSPKYLFRKEGQNVTLSCEQNLNHDAMYWYRQDPGQGLRLIYYSQIVNDFQKGDIAEGYSVSREKKESFPLTVTSAQKNPTAFYLCASSIRPSAGSSYNEQFFGPGTRLTVL.

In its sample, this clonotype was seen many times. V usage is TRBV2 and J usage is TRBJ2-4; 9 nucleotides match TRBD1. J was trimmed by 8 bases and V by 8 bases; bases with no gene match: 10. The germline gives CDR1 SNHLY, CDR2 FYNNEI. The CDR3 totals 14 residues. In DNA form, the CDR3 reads TGTGCCAGCTATCTCCCGGGACAGGGTGACATTCAGTACTTC. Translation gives CASYLPGQGDIQYF.